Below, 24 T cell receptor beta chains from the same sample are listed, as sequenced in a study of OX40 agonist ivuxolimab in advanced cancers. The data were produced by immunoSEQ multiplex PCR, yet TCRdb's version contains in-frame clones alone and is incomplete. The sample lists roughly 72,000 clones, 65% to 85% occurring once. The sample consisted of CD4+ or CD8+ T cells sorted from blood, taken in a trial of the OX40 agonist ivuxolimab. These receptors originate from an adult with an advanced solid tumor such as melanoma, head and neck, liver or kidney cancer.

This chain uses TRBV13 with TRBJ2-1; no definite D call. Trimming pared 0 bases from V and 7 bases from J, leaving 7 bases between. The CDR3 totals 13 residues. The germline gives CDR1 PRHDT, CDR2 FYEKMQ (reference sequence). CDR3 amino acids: CASSLGLENEQFF. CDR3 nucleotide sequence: TGTGCCAGCAGCTTAGGCCTTGAAAATGAGCAGTTCTTC.

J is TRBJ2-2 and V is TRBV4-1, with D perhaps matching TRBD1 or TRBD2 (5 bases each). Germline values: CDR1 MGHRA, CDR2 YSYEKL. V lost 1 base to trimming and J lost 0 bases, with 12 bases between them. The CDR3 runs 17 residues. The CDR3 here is CASSQAGKGANTGELFF. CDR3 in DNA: TGCGCCAGCAGCCAAGCCGGGAAAGGGGCGAACACCGGGGAGCTGTTTTTT.

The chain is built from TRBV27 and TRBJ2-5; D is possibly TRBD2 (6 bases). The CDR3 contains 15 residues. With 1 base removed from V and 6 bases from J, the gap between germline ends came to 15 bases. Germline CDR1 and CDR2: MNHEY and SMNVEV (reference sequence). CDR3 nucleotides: TGTGCCAGCAGTTTATACGCGGCGGGGTTGAAGACCCAGTACTTC. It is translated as CASSLYAAGLKTQYF.

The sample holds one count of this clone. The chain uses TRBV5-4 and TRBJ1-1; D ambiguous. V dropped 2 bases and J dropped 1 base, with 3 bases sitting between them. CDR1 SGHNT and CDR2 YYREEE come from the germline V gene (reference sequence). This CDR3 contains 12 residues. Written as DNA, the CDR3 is TGTGCCAGCAGCTTCCCGAACACTGAAGCTTTCTTT. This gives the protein CASSFPNTEAFF. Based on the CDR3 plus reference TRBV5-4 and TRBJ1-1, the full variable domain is ETGVTQSPTHLIKTRGQQVTLRCSSQSGHNTVSWYQQALGQGPQFIFQYYREEENGRGNFPPRFSGLQFPNYSSELNVNALELDDSALYLCASSFPNTEAFFGQGTRLTVV.

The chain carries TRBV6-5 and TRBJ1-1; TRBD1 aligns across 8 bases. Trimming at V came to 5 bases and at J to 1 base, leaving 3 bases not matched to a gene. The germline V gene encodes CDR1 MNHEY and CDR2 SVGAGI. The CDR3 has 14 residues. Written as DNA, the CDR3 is TGTGCCAGCAGTGAGGACAGGGAGAACACTGAAGCTTTCTTT. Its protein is CASSEDRENTEAFF.

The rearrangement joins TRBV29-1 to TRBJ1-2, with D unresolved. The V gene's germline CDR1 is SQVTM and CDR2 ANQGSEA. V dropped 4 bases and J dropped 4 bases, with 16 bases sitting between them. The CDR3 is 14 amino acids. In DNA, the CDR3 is TGCAGCGTTGGCCTTCCCCAGCCGGGCTATGGCTACACCTTC. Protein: CSVGLPQPGYGYTF.

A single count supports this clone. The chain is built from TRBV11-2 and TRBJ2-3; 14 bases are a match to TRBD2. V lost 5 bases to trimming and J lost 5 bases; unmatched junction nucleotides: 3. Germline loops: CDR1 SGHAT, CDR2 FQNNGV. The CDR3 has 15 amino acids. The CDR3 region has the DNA TGTGCCAGCAGCAGACTAGCGGGAGGGCAAGATACGCAGTATTTT. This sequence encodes CASSRLAGGQDTQYF.

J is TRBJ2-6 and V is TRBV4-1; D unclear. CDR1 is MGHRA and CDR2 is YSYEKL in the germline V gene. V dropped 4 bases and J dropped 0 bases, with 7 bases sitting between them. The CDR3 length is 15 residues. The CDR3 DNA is TGCGCCAGCAGCCCCGGGCACTCTGGGGCCAACGTCCTGACTTTC. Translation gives CASSPGHSGANVLTF.

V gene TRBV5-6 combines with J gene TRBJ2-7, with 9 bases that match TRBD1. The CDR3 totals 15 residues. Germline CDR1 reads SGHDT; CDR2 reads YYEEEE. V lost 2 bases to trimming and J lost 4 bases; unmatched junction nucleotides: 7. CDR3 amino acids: CASSLQGALFYEQYF. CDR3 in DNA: TGTGCCAGCAGCTTACAGGGGGCTCTTTTTTACGAGCAGTACTTC. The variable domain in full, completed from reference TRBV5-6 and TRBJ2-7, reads DAGVTQSPTHLIKTRGQQVTLRCSPKSGHDTVSWYQQALGQGPQFIFQYYEEEERQRGNFPDRFSGHQFPNYSSELNVNALLLGDSALYLCASSLQGALFYEQYFGPGTRLTVT.

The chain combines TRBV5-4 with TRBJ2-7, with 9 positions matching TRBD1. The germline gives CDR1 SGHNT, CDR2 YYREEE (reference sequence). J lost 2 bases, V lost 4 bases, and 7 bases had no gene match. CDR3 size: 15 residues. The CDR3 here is CASSSGTGTTYEQYF. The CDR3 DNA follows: TGTGCCAGCAGCAGCGGGACAGGGACAACCTACGAGCAGTACTTC. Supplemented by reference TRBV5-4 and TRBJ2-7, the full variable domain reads ETGVTQSPTHLIKTRGQQVTLRCSSQSGHNTVSWYQQALGQGPQFIFQYYREEENGRGNFPPRFSGLQFPNYSSELNVNALELDDSALYLCASSSGTGTTYEQYFGPGTRLTVT.

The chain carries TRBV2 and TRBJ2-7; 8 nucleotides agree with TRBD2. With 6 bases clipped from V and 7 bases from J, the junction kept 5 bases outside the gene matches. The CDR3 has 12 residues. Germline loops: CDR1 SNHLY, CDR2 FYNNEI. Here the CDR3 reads CASSSRLAEQYF. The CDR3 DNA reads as TGTGCCAGCAGCTCCCGACTAGCGGAGCAGTACTTC.

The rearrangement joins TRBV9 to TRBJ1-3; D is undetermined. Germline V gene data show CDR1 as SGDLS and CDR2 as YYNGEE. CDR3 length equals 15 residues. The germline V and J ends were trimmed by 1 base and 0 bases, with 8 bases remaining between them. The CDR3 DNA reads TGTGCCAGCAGCGTAACGGATTACTCTGGAAACACCATATATTTT. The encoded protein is CASSVTDYSGNTIYF.

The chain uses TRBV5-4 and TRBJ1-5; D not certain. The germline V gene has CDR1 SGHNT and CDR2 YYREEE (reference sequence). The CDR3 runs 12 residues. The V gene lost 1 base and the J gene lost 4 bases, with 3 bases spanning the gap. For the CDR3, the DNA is TGTGCCAGCAGCTTGCCTAATCAGCCCCAGCATTTT. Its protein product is CASSLPNQPQHF.

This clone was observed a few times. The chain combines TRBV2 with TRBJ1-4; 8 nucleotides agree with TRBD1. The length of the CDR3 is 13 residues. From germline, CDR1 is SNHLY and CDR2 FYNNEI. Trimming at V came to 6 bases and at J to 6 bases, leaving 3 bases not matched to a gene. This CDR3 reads CASSGTGHEKLFF. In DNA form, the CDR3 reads TGTGCCAGCAGCGGGACAGGACATGAAAAACTGTTTTTT.

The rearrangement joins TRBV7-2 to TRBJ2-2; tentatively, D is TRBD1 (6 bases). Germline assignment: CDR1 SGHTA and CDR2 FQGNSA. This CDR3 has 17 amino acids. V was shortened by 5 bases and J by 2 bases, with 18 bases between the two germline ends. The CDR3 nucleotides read TGTGCCAGCAGCCCGCGACCGGGACAACAAAACACCGGGGAGCTGTTTTTT. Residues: CASSPRPGQQNTGELFF.

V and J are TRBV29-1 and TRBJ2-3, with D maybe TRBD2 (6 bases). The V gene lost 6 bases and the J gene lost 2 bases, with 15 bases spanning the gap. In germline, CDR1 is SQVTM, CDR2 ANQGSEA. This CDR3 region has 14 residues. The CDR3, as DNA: TGCAGCGTACCGGGACTCCCCCACACAGATACGCAGTATTTT. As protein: CSVPGLPHTDTQYF.

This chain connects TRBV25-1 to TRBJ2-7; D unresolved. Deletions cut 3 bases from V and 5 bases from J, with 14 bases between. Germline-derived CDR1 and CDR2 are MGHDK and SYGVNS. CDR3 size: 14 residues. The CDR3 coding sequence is TGTGCCAGCAGTGACGCCCTACTGGGGAACGAGCAGTACTTC. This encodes CASSDALLGNEQYF.

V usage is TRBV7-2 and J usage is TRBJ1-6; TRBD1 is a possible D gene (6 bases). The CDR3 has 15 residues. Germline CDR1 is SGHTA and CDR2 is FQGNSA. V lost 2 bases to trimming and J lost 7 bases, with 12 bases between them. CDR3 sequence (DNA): TGTGCCAGCAGCTTAAAGACAGGTGGGAATTCACCCCTCCACTTT. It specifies CASSLKTGGNSPLHF. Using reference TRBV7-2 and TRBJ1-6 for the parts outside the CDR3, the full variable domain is GAGVSQSPSNKVTEKGKDVELRCDPISGHTALYWYRQSLGQGLEFLIYFQGNSAPDKSGLPSDRFSAERTGGSVSTLTIQRTQQEDSAVYLCASSLKTGGNSPLHFGNGTRLTVT.

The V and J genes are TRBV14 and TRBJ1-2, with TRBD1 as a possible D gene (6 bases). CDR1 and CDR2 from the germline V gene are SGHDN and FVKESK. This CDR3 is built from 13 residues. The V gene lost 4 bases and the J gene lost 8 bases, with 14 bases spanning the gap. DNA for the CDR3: TGTGCCAGCAGCCCGACAGGCTTATGGGGCTACACCTTC. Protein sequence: CASSPTGLWGYTF.

The CDR3 region is CASSPSGTEQFF. The CDR3 DNA is TGTGCCAGCAGTCCCTCCGGGACGGAGCAGTTCTTC. The V call is TRBV27, the J call TRBJ2-1; possibly TRBD1 or TRBD2 for D (5 bases each). Germline CDR1 reads MNHEY; CDR2 reads SMNVEV (reference sequence). V lost 5 bases, J lost 10 bases, and 12 bases lay in between. This CDR3 spans 12 amino acids.

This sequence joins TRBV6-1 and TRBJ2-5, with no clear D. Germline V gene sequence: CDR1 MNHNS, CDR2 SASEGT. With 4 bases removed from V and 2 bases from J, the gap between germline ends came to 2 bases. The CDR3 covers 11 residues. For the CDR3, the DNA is TGTGCCAGCAGTGCTCAAGAGACCCAGTACTTC. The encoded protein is CASSAQETQYF.

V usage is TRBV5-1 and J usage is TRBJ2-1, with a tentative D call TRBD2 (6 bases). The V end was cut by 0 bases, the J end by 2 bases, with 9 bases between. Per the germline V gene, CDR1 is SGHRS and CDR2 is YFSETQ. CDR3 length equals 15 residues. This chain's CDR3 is CASSLASVTYNEQFF. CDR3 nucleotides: TGCGCCAGCAGCTTGGCTAGCGTCACCTACAATGAGCAGTTCTTC.

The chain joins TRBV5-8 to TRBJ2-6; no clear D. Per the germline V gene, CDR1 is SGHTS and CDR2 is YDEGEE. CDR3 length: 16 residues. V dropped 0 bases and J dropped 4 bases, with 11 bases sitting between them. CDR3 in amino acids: CASSLVGVTGANVLTF. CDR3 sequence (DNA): TGTGCCAGCAGCTTGGTTGGGGTGACCGGGGCCAACGTCCTGACTTTC.

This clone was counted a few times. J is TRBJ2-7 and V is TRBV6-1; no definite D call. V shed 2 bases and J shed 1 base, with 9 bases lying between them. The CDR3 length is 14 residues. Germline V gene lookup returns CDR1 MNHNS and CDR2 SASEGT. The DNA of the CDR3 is TGTGCCAGCAGTGAAACGGCAGATTCCTACGAGCAGTACTTC. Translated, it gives CASSETADSYEQYF.